This T cell receptor (beta chain) was captured in a study of OX40 agonist ivuxolimab in advanced cancers. CDR1 is SGHNT and CDR2 is YENEEA in the germline V gene. There are 13 residues in the CDR3. V was trimmed by 3 bases and J by 6 bases, leaving 9 bases between them. Profiled with immunoSEQ multiplex PCR; TCRdb holds only in-frame clones, not every one. The sample lists 90,000 to 100,000 clones; around 85% were seen once. The TCR sequence derives from an adult with an advanced solid tumor such as melanoma, head and neck, liver or kidney cancer. V usage is TRBV11-3 and J usage is TRBJ2-1; possibly TRBD1 or TRBD2 for D (5 bases each). Sequenced here: CD4+ or CD8+ T cells sorted from blood, sampled in a trial of the OX40 agonist ivuxolimab. The CDR3 reads CASSLGRLNEQFF. CDR3 DNA: TGTGCCAGCAGCTTGGGACGTCTCAATGAGCAGTTCTTC.